One and the same sample provided the 15 T cell receptor beta chains below, sequenced in a study of blood T cell repertoires in COVID-19. The data were produced by immunoSEQ multiplex PCR, yet TCRdb's version contains in-frame clones alone and is incomplete. The table lists about 150,000 clones, roughly 80% of them singletons. Sequenced input: PBMCs or T cells enriched from blood (not recorded which). All receptors derive from a woman between 45 and 65 years old who had recovered from COVID-19.

The chain recombines TRBV18 with TRBJ2-7; a weak D match, TRBD1 (6 bases). The CDR3 is 16 residues long. The germline gives CDR1 KGHSH, CDR2 LQKENI. The V end lost 0 bases, the J end lost 1 base, and 13 bases lay between the germline ends. CDR3 amino acids: CASSPPRGEGSYEQYF. The CDR3 DNA is TGTGCCAGCTCACCACCCAGGGGAGAGGGGTCCTACGAGCAGTACTTC.

This chain connects TRBV6-5 to TRBJ1-2; D ambiguous. Germline lookup yields CDR1 MNHEY and CDR2 SVGAGI. CDR3 length: 15 residues. V was pared by 5 bases and J by 4 bases, with 17 bases between. CDR3 residues: CASSPGSGSGYGYTF. CDR3 in DNA: TGTGCCAGCAGTCCCGGTTCAGGTTCCGGCTATGGCTACACCTTC.

This clone appeared a single time. The sample carries other DNA sequences with the same CDR3. V and J are TRBV7-2 and TRBJ1-2; D ambiguous. Per the germline V gene, CDR1 is SGHTA and CDR2 is FQGNSA. The V end lost 5 bases, the J end lost 3 bases, and 10 bases lay between the germline ends. The CDR3 is 13 residues long. The CDR3 DNA follows: TGTGCCAGCAGCCCGCGACGGGACTATGGCTACACCTTC. This codes for CASSPRRDYGYTF.

The rearrangement links TRBV6-5 to TRBJ2-7; D is possibly TRBD1 (5 bases). This CDR3 has 13 residues. V shed 6 bases and J shed 4 bases, with 13 bases lying between them. The germline V gene has CDR1 MNHEY and CDR2 SVGAGI. The CDR3 nucleotides are TGTGCCAGCAGCCAAAGGGGTCCTTACGAGCAGTACTTC. Its protein product is CASSQRGPYEQYF.

This clone was detected only once. The chain employs TRBV7-2 and TRBJ1-6; possibly TRBD1 for D (6 bases). The germline V and J ends were trimmed by 6 bases and 9 bases, with 21 bases remaining between them. This CDR3 is built from 16 residues. Per the germline V gene, CDR1 is SGHTA and CDR2 is FQGNSA. The CDR3 loop reads CASSHSGYRDSSPLHF. The CDR3 region has the DNA TGTGCCAGCAGTCATTCCGGGTACAGGGATAGTTCACCCCTCCACTTT.

This rearrangement joins TRBV11-2 to TRBJ2-1, with 7 bases aligning to TRBD1. Trimming cost V 5 bases and J 9 bases; bases outside gene matches: 10. The CDR3 is 14 amino acids. Looked up from germline, CDR1 is SGHAT and CDR2 is FQNNGV. CDR3: CASSESTGAGEQFF. The CDR3 DNA reads as TGTGCCAGCAGCGAGTCCACAGGGGCGGGTGAGCAGTTCTTC.

This chain uses TRBV5-4 with TRBJ1-3, with D perhaps TRBD1 (5 bases). The CDR3 is 15 residues long. Germline values: CDR1 SGHNT, CDR2 YYREEE (reference sequence). Trimming took off 2 bases at V and 0 bases at J, with 9 bases between the two ends. As DNA, the CDR3 is TGTGCCAGCAGCTTACAGGTTGGCTCTGGAAACACCATATATTTT. Translated, it gives CASSLQVGSGNTIYF.

The chain carries TRBV6-4 and TRBJ2-3, with TRBD2 matching 13 bases. V lost 4 bases and J lost 2; bases outside the gene matches: 3. The CDR3 runs to 16 residues. CDR1 and CDR2 from the germline V gene are MRHNA and SNTAGT. CDR3 sequence: CASSGTSGGDTDTQYF. The CDR3 DNA reads as TGTGCCAGCAGTGGAACTAGCGGGGGGGACACAGATACGCAGTATTTT.

The rearrangement uses TRBV5-1 and TRBJ2-2; weak D call: TRBD1 (5 bases). V was clipped by 4 bases and J by 3 bases, with 22 bases between them. Germline CDR1 SGHRS, CDR2 YFSETQ. This CDR3 is 18 amino acids long. DNA of the CDR3: TGCGCCAGCAGCCCTGGGGCTGGGGCTTCATCGTACACCGGGGAGCTGTTTTTT. Translating it yields CASSPGAGASSYTGELFF.

The chain's CDR3 is CASRDRGKGSYEQYV. CDR3 sequence (DNA): TGTGCCAGCAGGGACAGGGGTAAGGGCTCCTACGAGCAGTACGTC. V and J are TRBV6-5 and TRBJ2-7, with 9 bases matching TRBD1. V lost 6 bases and J lost 0; bases outside the gene matches: 6. The CDR3 is 15 amino acids. Per the germline V gene, CDR1 is MNHEY and CDR2 is SVGAGI.

The CDR3 is CASSRQGSTYNSPLHF. In nucleotides, the CDR3 is TGTGCCAGCAGTAGGCAGGGATCGACCTATAATTCACCCCTCCACTTT. The chain is built from TRBV27 and TRBJ1-6, with a weak D call TRBD1 (5 bases). Germline V CDR1 and CDR2: MNHEY, SMNVEV (reference sequence). The CDR3 loop spans 16 amino acids. Trimming cost V 5 bases and J 2 bases, with 13 bases left between them.

V is TRBV20-1 and J is TRBJ2-2, with 15 bases matching TRBD2. Germline loops: CDR1 DFQATT, CDR2 SNEGSKA (reference sequence). CDR3 length: 20 residues. Trimming cost V 3 bases and J 0 bases; bases outside gene matches: 11. The CDR3 sequence is CSASDPGLAGGRTNTGELFF. CDR3 DNA sequence: TGCAGTGCTAGTGATCCGGGACTAGCGGGGGGCCGTACGAACACCGGGGAGCTGTTTTTT.

The chain links TRBV5-1 to TRBJ2-6; perhaps TRBD1 as D (7 bases). Germline V gene data show CDR1 as SGHRS and CDR2 as YFSETQ. There are 15 residues in the CDR3. V was clipped by 7 bases and J by 0 bases, with 11 bases between them. The CDR3 reads CASSRGDSGANVLTF. DNA for the CDR3: TGCGCCAGCTCCAGGGGGGACTCTGGGGCCAACGTCCTGACTTTC.

The rearrangement joins TRBV15 to TRBJ2-3, with D possibly matching TRBD1 (5 bases). Per the germline V gene, CDR1 is LNHNV and CDR2 is YYDKDF (reference sequence). Trimming took off 0 bases at V and 0 bases at J, with 10 bases between the two ends. The CDR3 contains 16 residues. The CDR3 reads CATSRDWAGSTDTQYF. The CDR3 DNA is TGTGCCACCAGCAGAGATTGGGCAGGGAGCACAGATACGCAGTATTTT. Using reference TRBV15 and TRBJ2-3 for the parts outside the CDR3, the full variable domain is DAMVIQNPRYQVTQFGKPVTLSCSQTLNHNVMYWYQQKSSQAPKLLFHYYDKDFNNEADTPDNFQSRRPNTSFCFLDIRSPGLGDTAMYLCATSRDWAGSTDTQYFGPGTRLTVL.

The chain employs TRBV14 and TRBJ1-4; D unclear. V lost 4 bases and J lost 8, with 11 bases in between. The germline V gene has CDR1 SGHDN and CDR2 FVKESK. The CDR3 covers 13 residues. CDR3 amino acids: CASSPGNDEKLFF. CDR3 nucleotides: TGTGCCAGCAGCCCGGGGAATGACGAAAAACTGTTTTTT.